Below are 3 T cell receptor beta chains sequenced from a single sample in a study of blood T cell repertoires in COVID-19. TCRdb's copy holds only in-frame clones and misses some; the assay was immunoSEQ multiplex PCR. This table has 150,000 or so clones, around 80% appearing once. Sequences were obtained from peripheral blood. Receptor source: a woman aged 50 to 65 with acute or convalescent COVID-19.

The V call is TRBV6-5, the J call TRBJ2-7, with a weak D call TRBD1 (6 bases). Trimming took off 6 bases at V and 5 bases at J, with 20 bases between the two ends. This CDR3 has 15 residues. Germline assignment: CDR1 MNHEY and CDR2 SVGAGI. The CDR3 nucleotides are TGTGCCAGCAGCCGTACTAGGTTGCCAGGGGACGAGCAGTACTTC. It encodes CASSRTRLPGDEQYF.

CDR3 loop: CASSVHHGGNIQYF. In DNA, the CDR3 is TGTGCCAGCAGCGTCCATCACGGGGGAAACATTCAGTACTTC. The rearrangement links TRBV9 to TRBJ2-4, with D perhaps matching TRBD2 (6 bases). CDR1 is SGDLS and CDR2 is YYNGEE in the germline V gene. V lost 2 bases and J lost 6, with 12 bases in between. The length of the CDR3 is 14 residues.

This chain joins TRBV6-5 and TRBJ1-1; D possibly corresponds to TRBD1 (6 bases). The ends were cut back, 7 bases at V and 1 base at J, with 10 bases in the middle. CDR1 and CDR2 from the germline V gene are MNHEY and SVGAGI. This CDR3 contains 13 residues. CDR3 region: CASTGDPNTEAFF. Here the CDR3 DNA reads TGTGCCAGCACAGGGGACCCGAACACTGAAGCTTTCTTT.